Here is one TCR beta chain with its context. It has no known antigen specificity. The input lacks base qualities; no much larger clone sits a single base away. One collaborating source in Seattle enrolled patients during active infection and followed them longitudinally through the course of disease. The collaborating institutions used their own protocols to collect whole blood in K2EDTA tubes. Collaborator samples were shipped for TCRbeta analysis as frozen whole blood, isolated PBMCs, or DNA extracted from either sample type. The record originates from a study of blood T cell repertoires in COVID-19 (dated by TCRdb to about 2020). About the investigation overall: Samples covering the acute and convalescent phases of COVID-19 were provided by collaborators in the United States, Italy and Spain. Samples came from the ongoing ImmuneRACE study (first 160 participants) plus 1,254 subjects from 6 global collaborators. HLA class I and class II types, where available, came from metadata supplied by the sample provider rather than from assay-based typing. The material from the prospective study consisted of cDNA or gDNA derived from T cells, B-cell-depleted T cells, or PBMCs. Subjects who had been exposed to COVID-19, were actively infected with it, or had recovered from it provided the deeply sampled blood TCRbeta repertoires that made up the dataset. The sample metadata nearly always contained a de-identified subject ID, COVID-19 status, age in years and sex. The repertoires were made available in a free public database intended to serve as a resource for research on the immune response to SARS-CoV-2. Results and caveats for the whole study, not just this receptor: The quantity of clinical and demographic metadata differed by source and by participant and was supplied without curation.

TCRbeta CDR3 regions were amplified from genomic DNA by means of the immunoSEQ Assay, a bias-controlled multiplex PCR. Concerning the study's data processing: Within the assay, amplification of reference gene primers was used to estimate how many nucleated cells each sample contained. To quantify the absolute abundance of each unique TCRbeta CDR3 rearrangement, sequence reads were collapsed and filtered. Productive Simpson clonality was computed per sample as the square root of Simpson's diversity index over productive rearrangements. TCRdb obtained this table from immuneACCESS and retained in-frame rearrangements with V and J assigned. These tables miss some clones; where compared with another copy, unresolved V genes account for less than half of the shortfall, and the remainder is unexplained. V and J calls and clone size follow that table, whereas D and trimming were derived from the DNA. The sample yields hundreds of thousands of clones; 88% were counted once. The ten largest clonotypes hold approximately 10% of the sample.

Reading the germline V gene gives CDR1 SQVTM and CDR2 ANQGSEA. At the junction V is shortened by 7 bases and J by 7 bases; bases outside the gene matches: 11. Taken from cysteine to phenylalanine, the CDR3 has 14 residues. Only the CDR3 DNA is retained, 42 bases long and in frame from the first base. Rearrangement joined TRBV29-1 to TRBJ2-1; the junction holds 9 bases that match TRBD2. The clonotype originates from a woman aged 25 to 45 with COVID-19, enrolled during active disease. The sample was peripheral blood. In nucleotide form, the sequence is TGCAGCGACGAGCAAGCGGGGGGTTTTAATGAGCAGTTCTTC. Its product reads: CSDEQAGGFNEQFF.